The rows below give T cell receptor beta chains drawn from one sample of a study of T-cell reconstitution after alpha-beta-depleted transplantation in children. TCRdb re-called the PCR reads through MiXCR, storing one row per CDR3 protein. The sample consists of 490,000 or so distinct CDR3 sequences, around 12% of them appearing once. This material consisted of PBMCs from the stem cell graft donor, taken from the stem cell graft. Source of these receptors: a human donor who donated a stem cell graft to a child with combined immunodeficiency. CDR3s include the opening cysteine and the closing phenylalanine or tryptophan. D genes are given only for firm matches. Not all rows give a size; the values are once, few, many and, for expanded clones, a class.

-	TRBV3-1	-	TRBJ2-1	TGTGCCAGCAGCCAAGGCGGGGTAGGGGTTTACAATGAGCAGTTCTTC	CASSQGGVGVYNEQFF
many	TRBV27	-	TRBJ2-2	TGTGCCAGCATTGATCCCAACACCGGGGAGCTGTTTTTT	CASIDPNTGELFF
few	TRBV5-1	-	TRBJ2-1	TGCGCCAGCAGCTTGGGGCTTTTTCCATCCAATGAGCAGTTCTTC	CASSLGLFPSNEQFF
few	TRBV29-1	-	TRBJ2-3	TGCAGCGTTCGTGCAGAGGAAGATACGCAGTATTTT	CSVRAEEDTQYF
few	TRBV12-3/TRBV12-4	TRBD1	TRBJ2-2	TGTGCCAGCAGTCCTCGTACAGGGGTCTTCGCCGGGGAGCTGTTTTTT	CASSPRTGVFAGELFF
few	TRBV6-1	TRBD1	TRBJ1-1	TGTGCCAGCAGTAAATTGCGACAGGGGGCGAACACTGAAGCTTTCTTT	CASSKLRQGANTEAFF
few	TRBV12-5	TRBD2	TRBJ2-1	TGTGCTAGTGGTAGCGGGGGGTCGGTGAACGATGAGCAGTTCTTC	CASGSGGSVNDEQFF
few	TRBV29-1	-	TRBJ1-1	TGCAGCGTTGAAAGGGCCCCGATGGCTGAAGCTTTCTTT	CSVERAPMAEAFF
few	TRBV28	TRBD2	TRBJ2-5	TGTGCCAGCAGTTTTACTTACGTTTTGACTAGCGGGGCAAAAGAGACCCAGTACTTC	CASSFTYVLTSGAKETQYF
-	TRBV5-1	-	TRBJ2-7	TGCGCCAGCAGCTCGATGCCGGGATCAGACTACGAGCAGTACTTC	CASSSMPGSDYEQYF
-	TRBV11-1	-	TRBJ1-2	TGTGCCAGCAGCTTAGGGGATCCCAAAGACGGCTACACCTTC	CASSLGDPKDGYTF
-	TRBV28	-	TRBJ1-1	TGTGCCAGCAGAGTCGAGGGGATTAAGGAAGCTTTCTTT	CASRVEGIKEAFF
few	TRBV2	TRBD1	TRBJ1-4	TGTGCCGGACAGGTTCGGAATGAAAAACTGTTTTTT	CAGQVRNEKLFF
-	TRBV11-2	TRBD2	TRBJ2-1	TGTGCCAGCAGCTTCCTAGCGGGGGGCGTCTCCTACAATGAGCAGTTCTTC	CASSFLAGGVSYNEQFF
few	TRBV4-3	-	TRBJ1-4	TGCGCCAGCAGCCAGTTGGGGAGCACTAATGAAAAACTGTTTTTT	CASSQLGSTNEKLFF
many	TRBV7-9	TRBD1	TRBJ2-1	TGTGCCAGCAGCAGACAGGGTCCTCCCCCTGATGAGCAGTTCTTC	CASSRQGPPPDEQFF
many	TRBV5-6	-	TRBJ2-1	TGTGCCAGCAGCTTGGCCAGGTCGAGCTCCTACAATGAGCAGTTCTTC	CASSLARSSSYNEQFF
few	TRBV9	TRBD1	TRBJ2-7	TGTGCCAGCAGCGTAGGTCAGGGGGCGAGCTCCTACGAGCAGTACTTC	CASSVGQGASSYEQYF
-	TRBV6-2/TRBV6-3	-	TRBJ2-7	TGTGCCAGCAGCAATAAGGACCATACCTACGAGCAGTACTTC	CASSNKDHTYEQYF
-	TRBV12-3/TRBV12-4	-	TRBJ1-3	TGTGCCAGCATTGACAGCGGAAACACCATATATTTT	CASIDSGNTIYF
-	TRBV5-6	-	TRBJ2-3	TGTGCCAGCACCGCAGCAGGGTCTCCCCCCACAGATACGCAGTATTTT	CASTAAGSPPTDTQYF
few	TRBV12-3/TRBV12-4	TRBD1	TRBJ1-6	TGTGCCATCCAGGGGGGAAATTCACCCCTCCACTTT	CAIQGGNSPLHF
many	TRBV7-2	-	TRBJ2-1	TGTGCCAGCAGCTTATGGGTAGGGGGTAATGAGCAGTTCTTC	CASSLWVGGNEQFF
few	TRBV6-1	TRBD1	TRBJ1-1	TGTGCCAGCAGCCCCAGGGGGGCCCGGAACACTGAAGCTTTCTTT	CASSPRGARNTEAFF
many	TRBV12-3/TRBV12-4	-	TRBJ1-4	TGTGCCAGCAGTTCAGGGAGGGGCTGGGAAAAACTGTTTTTT	CASSSGRGWEKLFF
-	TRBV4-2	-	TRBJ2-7	TGTGCCAGCAGCCCCATGGGGCCCCTGCGGTACTCCTACGAGCAGTACTTC	CASSPMGPLRYSYEQYF
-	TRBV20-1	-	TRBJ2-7	TGCAGTGCTAGAGATATTTTCCCAGGGGACGAGCAGTACTTC	CSARDIFPGDEQYF
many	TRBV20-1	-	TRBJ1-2	TGCAGTGCTAGAGCCTCCGTCCGCAGCTATGGCTACACCTTC	CSARASVRSYGYTF
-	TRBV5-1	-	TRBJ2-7	TGCGCCAGCAGCTCGATCGACAGGAACTCCTACGAGCAGTACTTC	CASSSIDRNSYEQYF
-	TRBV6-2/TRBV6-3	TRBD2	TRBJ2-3	TGTGCCAGCAGTACGGGACTAGCGGAAACACCGAGTGGAGCAGATACGCAGTATTTT	CASSTGLAETPSGADTQYF
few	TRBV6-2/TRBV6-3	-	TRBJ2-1	TGTGCCAGCAGTTCCGGTAGCCCCTACAATGAGCAGTTCTTC	CASSSGSPYNEQFF
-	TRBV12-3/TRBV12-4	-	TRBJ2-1	TGTGCCAGCAGTTTAGGGGGGACTGGAATCTTC	CASSLGGTGIF
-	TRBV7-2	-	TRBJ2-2	TGTGCCAGCAGCGTCAACACGGGACCCTCAAAGGCGGGGGAGCTGTTTTTT	CASSVNTGPSKAGELFF
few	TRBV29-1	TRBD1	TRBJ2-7	TGCAGCGTGGCGGACAGGGGCTACGAGCAGTACTTC	CSVADRGYEQYF
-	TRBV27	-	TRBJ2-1	TGTGCCAGCAGTCCAGAGACAGACTACAATGAGCAGTTCTTC	CASSPETDYNEQFF
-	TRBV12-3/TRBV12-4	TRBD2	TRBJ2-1	TGTGCCAGCAGTTCCCACTTCCTAGCGGGAGTAGAGGGTGAGCAGTTCTTC	CASSSHFLAGVEGEQFF
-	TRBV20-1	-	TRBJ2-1	TGCAGTGCTGTGAAACTAGGTTCCTACAATGAGCAGTTCTTC	CSAVKLGSYNEQFF
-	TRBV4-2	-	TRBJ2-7	TGTGCCAGCAGCCAAGAGGATGTGTACGAGCAGTACTTC	CASSQEDVYEQYF
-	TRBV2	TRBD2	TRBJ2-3	TGTGCCAGCAGCCGAGCGGGGGGGAGAGATACGCAGTATTTT	CASSRAGGRDTQYF
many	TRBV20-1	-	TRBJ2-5	TGCAGTGCTAGTCAGGGGCGGGTGACCCAGTACTTC	CSASQGRVTQYF
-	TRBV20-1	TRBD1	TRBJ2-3	TGCAGTCGGACAGGGGGCACAGATACGCAGTATTTT	CSRTGGTDTQYF
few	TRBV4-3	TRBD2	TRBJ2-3	TGCGCCAGCAGCGGGACTAGCGGAGGCAGAGATACGCAGTATTTT	CASSGTSGGRDTQYF
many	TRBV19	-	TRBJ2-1	TGTGCCAGTAGGGTACTAGGCATTGAGCAGTTCTTC	CASRVLGIEQFF
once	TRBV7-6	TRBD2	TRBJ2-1	TGTGCCAGCAGCAGGACTAGCTTTTTATTCAATGAGCAGTTCTTC	CASSRTSFLFNEQFF
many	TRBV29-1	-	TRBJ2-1	TGCAGCGTTGAAGTCAGCCCCAGGGGGCAGTTCTTC	CSVEVSPRGQFF
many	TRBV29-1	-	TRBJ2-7	TGCAGCGTTAATCTGGGCAACTCCTACGAGCAGTACTTC	CSVNLGNSYEQYF
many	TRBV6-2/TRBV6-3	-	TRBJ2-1	TGTGCCAGCAGTTACGCAGGGAGTAGGGGATATAATGAGCAGTTCTTC	CASSYAGSRGYNEQFF
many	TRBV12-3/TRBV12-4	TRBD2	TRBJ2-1	TGTGCCAGCAGTTGGGGGGGGGTAGATGAGCAGTTCTTC	CASSWGGVDEQFF
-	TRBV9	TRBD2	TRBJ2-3	TGTGCCAGCAGCGTAGCTAGGGGGACTAGCGATAATGGGGATACGCAGTATTTT	CASSVARGTSDNGDTQYF
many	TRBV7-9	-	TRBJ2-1	TGTGCCAGCAGACAGGGACACCGCAATGAGCAGTTCTTC	CASRQGHRNEQFF
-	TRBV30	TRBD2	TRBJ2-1	TGTGCCTGGAGCCATAGCGGGGGGGTTAATGAGCAGTTCTTC	CAWSHSGGVNEQFF
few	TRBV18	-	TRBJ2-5	TGTGCCAGCTCACCATACTACCAAGAGACCCAGTACTTC	CASSPYYQETQYF
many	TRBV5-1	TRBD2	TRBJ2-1	TGCGCCAGCAGCTCTGGACTAGCGTACAATGAGCAGTTCTTC	CASSSGLAYNEQFF
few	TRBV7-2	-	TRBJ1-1	TGTGCCAGCAGCTCCCTCACAGGGTACGGTACTGAAGCTTTCTTT	CASSSLTGYGTEAFF